This T cell receptor beta chain was profiled in a study of cytomegalovirus exposure and HLA in healthy donors. The ends were cut back, 9 bases at V and 3 bases at J, with 18 bases in the middle. CDR1 and CDR2 (germline): MDHEN, SYDVKM. The CDR3 is 14 amino acids. The PCR ran on 60 Vbeta and 13 Jbeta primers. TCRdb keeps only in-frame clones here, not all; method: immunoSEQ multiplex PCR. The sample gives roughly 180,000 clones, 82% of which show up once; 1.5% is in the top ten. Comments on this clone: Its target is unknown.

General study results and limits: It was about 150 TCR beta chains that were listed as cytomegalovirus-associated. Usually a TCR sequence was rare, but some public TCRs were found in many donors. Follow-up analysis later connected one missense variant in DCLRE1C with trimming of TCR beta V- and J-genes.

Sequenced input: PBMCs. This clonotype originated in a man in his forties in good health and CMV-seronegative. V gene TRBV28 combines with J gene TRBJ2-7, with D maybe TRBD2 (6 bases). For the CDR3, the DNA is TGTGCCAGTCTCAAGAGTACGGGAGTCTACGAGCAGTACTTC. This encodes CASLKSTGVYEQYF.